This passage covers 5 T cell receptor beta chains from one sample sequenced in a study of siplizumab effects on memory and regulatory T cells. Using immunoSEQ multiplex PCR, the repertoire was profiled, and TCRdb retains in-frame clones only, with some absent. The top ten clones hold roughly 1.5% of a sample with some 120,000 clones, about 95% of them seen once. The specimen was non-Treg CD4+ T cells sorted from blood. The receptor set was obtained from a human donor in good health.

The V call is TRBV29-1, the J call TRBJ2-5; the match to TRBD2 covers 11 bases. This CDR3 is 13 amino acids long. Germline assignment: CDR1 SQVTM and CDR2 ANQGSEA. The V segment lost 4 bases and the J segment 7 bases; nucleotides outside the gene matches: 5. In DNA, the CDR3 is TGCAGCGTTGTAGCGGGGGGGCCAGGGACCCAGTACTTC. Encoded protein: CSVVAGGPGTQYF. Variable domain in full (rest from reference TRBV29-1 and TRBJ2-5): SAVISQKPSRDICQRGTSLTIQCQVDSQVTMMFWYRQQPGQSLTLIATANQGSEATYESGFVIDKFPISRPNLTFSTLTVSNMSPEDSSIYLCSVVAGGPGTQYFGPGTRLLVL.

The chain is built from TRBV5-4 and TRBJ2-6; 7 bases line up with TRBD1. The CDR3 totals 19 residues. CDR1 SGHNT and CDR2 YYREEE come from the germline V gene (reference sequence). Trimming at V came to 3 bases and at J to 0 bases, leaving 12 bases not matched to a gene. As DNA, the CDR3 is TGTGCCAGCAGCTCCGTCCGGGACAGTTTATTCTCTGGGGCCAACGTCCTGACTTTC. Translated, it gives CASSSVRDSLFSGANVLTF. The full variable domain, its missing parts supplied by reference TRBV5-4 and TRBJ2-6, is ETGVTQSPTHLIKTRGQQVTLRCSSQSGHNTVSWYQQALGQGPQFIFQYYREEENGRGNFPPRFSGLQFPNYSSELNVNALELDDSALYLCASSSVRDSLFSGANVLTFGAGSRLTVL.

The J gene is TRBJ1-3, the V gene TRBV6-6, with 7 bases fitting TRBD1. CDR1 MNHNY and CDR2 SVGAGI come from the germline V gene (reference sequence). This CDR3 has 16 residues. V lost 6 bases and J lost 4; bases outside the gene matches: 12. CDR3 sequence (DNA): TGTGCCAGCAGGCCCACAGGGGAGCGGCTCGGAAACACCATATATTTT. It translates to CASRPTGERLGNTIYF.

This clone was seen once. The chain employs TRBV4-1 and TRBJ1-4, with TRBD1 matching over 7 bases. CDR1 MGHRA and CDR2 YSYEKL come from the germline V gene. The CDR3 sequence is 13 residues long. With V trimmed by 1 base and J by 10 bases, 3 bases remained unmatched. The CDR3 DNA follows: TGCGCCAGCAGCCAAGTCGGGGACAGAAAACTGTTTTTT. Protein product: CASSQVGDRKLFF.

The V call is TRBV6-5, the J call TRBJ1-3; 8 bases agree with TRBD1. CDR3 length: 14 amino acids. Germline V gives CDR1 MNHEY, CDR2 SVGAGI. Germline trimming cut 0 bases from V and 8 bases from J; bases unmatched to any gene: 3. In DNA, the CDR3 is TGTGCCAGCAGTTACTCCGACAGGGGTTACACCATATATTTT. Translation gives CASSYSDRGYTIYF.